A single sample is the source of the 10 T cell receptor beta chains below, sequenced in a study of cytomegalovirus exposure and HLA in healthy donors. Primers: 60 Vbeta forward and 13 Jbeta reverse. The method was immunoSEQ multiplex PCR; TCRdb's version includes in-frame clones alone and lacks a portion of them. The table includes approximately 190,000 clones, around 75% detected once. The sequenced material came from PBMCs. The receptors were gathered from a man aged 40-49 years in good health and CMV-seropositive.

V gene TRBV7-6 combines with J gene TRBJ1-2; 12 bases align to TRBD1. Losses at the gene ends were 1 base for V and 3 bases for J; bases not matched to a gene: 6. Germline V gene lookup returns CDR1 SGHVS and CDR2 FNYEAQ. This CDR3 has 17 residues. The CDR3 DNA is TGTGCCAGCAGCTTAGAGGGGGGACAGGGGGCTGACTATGGCTACACCTTC. Its translation is CASSLEGGQGADYGYTF.

This clone was counted between two and nine times. The genes are TRBV10-3 and TRBJ2-2; D gene uncertain. Germline V gene sequence: CDR1 ENHRY, CDR2 SYGVKD. Trimming cost V 2 bases and J 6 bases, with 10 bases left between them. The CDR3 is 14 amino acids. CDR3 loop: CAISEKSVSGELFF. The DNA of the CDR3 is TGTGCCATCAGTGAGAAATCAGTGTCCGGGGAGCTGTTTTTT.

V gene TRBV7-2 combines with J gene TRBJ1-1, with TRBD1 identical over 10 bases. The V gene end was trimmed by 5 bases and the J gene end by 1 base; junction bases not matched to a gene: 4. This CDR3 contains 15 residues. Germline assignment: CDR1 SGHTA and CDR2 FQGNSA. DNA of the CDR3: TGTGCCAGCAGCGCCCGACAGGGGGCGAACACTGAAGCTTTCTTT. Amino acid sequence: CASSARQGANTEAFF. Complete variable domain (other parts from reference TRBV7-2 and TRBJ1-1): GAGVSQSPSNKVTEKGKDVELRCDPISGHTALYWYRQSLGQGLEFLIYFQGNSAPDKSGLPSDRFSAERTGGSVSTLTIQRTQQEDSAVYLCASSARQGANTEAFFGQGTRLTVV.

The chain recombines TRBV5-8 with TRBJ2-6, with 9 bases matching TRBD1. The CDR3 contains 18 residues. V gave up 6 bases and J gave up 0 bases; unmatched junction bases: 10. CDR1 and CDR2 from the germline V gene are SGHTS and YDEGEE. The CDR3 loop is CASIKIPGQGSGANVLTF. CDR3 sequence (DNA): TGTGCCAGCATCAAAATCCCGGGACAGGGCTCTGGGGCCAACGTCCTGACTTTC.

J is TRBJ1-5 and V is TRBV19; 8 bases are shared with TRBD1. CDR3 size: 15 residues. Per the germline V gene, CDR1 is LNHDA and CDR2 is SQIVND (reference sequence). Trimming removed 6 bases from V and 11 bases from J; junction bases left unmatched: 15. Here the CDR3 DNA reads TGTGCCAGTAGGCCGACAGGGGCTCTCGGGGGGACCCAGCATTTT. It yields the protein CASRPTGALGGTQHF.

This clone was detected only a few times. J is TRBJ2-7 and V is TRBV7-2, with D maybe TRBD1 (5 bases). CDR1 is SGHTA and CDR2 is FQGNSA in the germline V gene. CDR3 length: 15 residues. The V gene lost 2 bases and the J gene lost 0 bases, with 11 bases spanning the gap. The DNA of the CDR3 is TGTGCCAGCAGCTTATCAGGGTTGAGCTCCTACGAGCAGTACTTC. Its protein is CASSLSGLSSYEQYF.

This clone was seen a handful of times. The junction and the germline gene differ at one end; a read error may be behind it. This rearrangement joins TRBV7-7 to TRBJ2-2; 8 nucleotides agree with TRBD2. The CDR3 is 15 amino acids. Germline values: CDR1 SSHAT, CDR2 FNYEAQ (reference sequence). The CDR3 DNA follows: TGTGCTAGCAGCCGGACTAGCACTGGCACCGGGGAGCTGTTTTTT. Translation: CASSRTSTGTGELFF.

To note about this clone: Other DNA sequences within the sample encode an identical CDR3. The genes are TRBV6-5 and TRBJ2-1, with 9 bases matching TRBD1. This CDR3 spans 12 amino acids. Per the germline V gene, CDR1 is MNHEY and CDR2 is SVGAGI. J lost 10 bases, V lost 6 bases, and 4 bases had no gene match. In nucleotides, the CDR3 is TGTGCCAGCAGCTTCGACAGGGGGGAGCAGTTCTTC. This translates into CASSFDRGEQFF.

The chain carries TRBV27 and TRBJ2-5; a possible D gene is TRBD1 (6 bases). CDR1 MNHEY and CDR2 SMNVEV come from the germline V gene (reference sequence). V lost 2 bases to trimming and J lost 3 bases, with 7 bases between them. This CDR3 spans 13 amino acids. The CDR3 here is CASSLNREETQYF. DNA of the CDR3: TGTGCCAGCAGTTTAAACAGGGAAGAGACCCAGTACTTC.

This CDR3 reads CASSQDRGGQGDTGELFF. CDR3 nucleotides: TGCGCCAGCAGCCAAGACCGGGGGGGACAGGGAGACACCGGGGAGCTGTTTTTT. V is TRBV4-3 and J is TRBJ2-2; maybe TRBD1 (9 bases). V lost 0 bases and J lost 3, with 17 bases in between. Germline V lookup: CDR1 LGHNA, CDR2 YSLEER. The CDR3 covers 18 residues.